Listed here is a single T cell receptor beta chain. Its antigen is unknown. This sample is part of a study of T cell responses to AZD1222 COVID-19 vaccine. The germline V gene encodes CDR1 SGHVS and CDR2 FQNEAQ. V lost 0 bases and J lost 5; bases outside the gene matches: 5. The CDR3 covers 16 residues. Findings and limits, study-wide: Baseline seropositives among AZD1222 recipients totaled only five or six.

Profiled with immunoSEQ multiplex PCR; TCRdb holds only in-frame clones, not every one. The sample contains some 200,000 clones, approximately 95% of which appear only once. Source: peripheral blood, taken on day 0 of AZD1222 vaccination. The rearrangement uses TRBV7-8 and TRBJ2-7, with 12 bases fitting TRBD2. This TCR came from an adult in good health. The CDR3 spells CASSLAVSSGRDEQYF. The CDR3 DNA is TGTGCCAGCAGCTTAGCAGTGTCTAGCGGGAGGGACGAGCAGTACTTC. Supplemented by reference TRBV7-8 and TRBJ2-7, the full variable domain reads GAGVSQSPRYKVAKRGQDVALRCDPISGHVSLFWYQQALGQGPEFLTYFQNEAQLDKSGLPSDRFFAERPEGSVSTLKIQRTQQEDSAVYLCASSLAVSSGRDEQYFGPGTRLTVT.